Shown below are 6 T cell receptor beta chains from a single sample sequenced in a study of shared clonotypes between healthy human individuals. Method: immunoSEQ multiplex PCR; TCRdb's copy keeps in-frame clones and lacks some. The table has some 2.4 million clones, approximately 93% seen once; the top ten hold 0.36%. Material: naive CD4+ T cells from PBMCs. Documented subset: CD45RA+ positively selected. The receptors here all came from a man aged 18 to 30 in good health. Some clones in this sample may be carry-over from other donors' samples.

J is TRBJ1-2 and V is TRBV30; 9 bases fit TRBD1. Germline lookup yields CDR1 GTSNPN and CDR2 SVGIG (reference sequence). The CDR3 is 15 amino acids. The ends lost 0 bases at V and 7 bases at J; junction bases unmatched: 9. The CDR3 spells CAWSVRQGGQGGYTF. As DNA, the CDR3 is TGTGCCTGGAGTGTACGTCAGGGGGGACAGGGTGGCTACACCTTC.

CDR3 coding DNA: TGTGCCAGCAGCCGACTCGGGGGTGGGGGCCAAGAGACCCAGTACTTC. Its translation is CASSRLGGGGQETQYF. The rearrangement links TRBV28 to TRBJ2-5, with D perhaps TRBD2 (6 bases). Trimming cost V 6 bases and J 1 base, with 18 bases left between them. The CDR3 length is 16 residues. Germline lookup yields CDR1 MDHEN and CDR2 SYDVKM.

This chain joins TRBV5-1 and TRBJ1-2, with TRBD1 matching over 11 bases. Germline CDR1 is SGHRS and CDR2 is YFSETQ. This CDR3 has 14 residues. J was trimmed by 6 bases and V by 2 bases; bases with no gene match: 3. CDR3 region: CASSFRTGGDGYTF. DNA of the CDR3: TGCGCCAGCAGCTTTCGGACAGGGGGCGATGGCTACACCTTC.

The V and J genes are TRBV7-3 and TRBJ1-1; 7 positions match TRBD1. This CDR3 region has 14 residues. Germline CDR1 is SGHTA and CDR2 is FQGTGA. With V trimmed by 4 bases and J by 4 bases, 6 bases remained unmatched. This chain's CDR3 is CASSSYRQGTEAFF. DNA of the CDR3: TGTGCCAGCAGCTCTTACCGACAGGGCACTGAAGCTTTCTTT.

The rearrangement uses TRBV5-1 and TRBJ2-1, with 9 bases lining up with TRBD1. Germline assignment: CDR1 SGHRS and CDR2 YFSETQ. V dropped 4 bases and J dropped 6; count of bases not matched to a gene: 14. The CDR3 loop spans 17 amino acids. In DNA, the CDR3 is TGCGCCAGCAGCAGCACAATGGGGGACAGGGTAGGCAATGAGCAGTTCTTC. As protein: CASSSTMGDRVGNEQFF.

Concerning this clone: Other DNA sequences in this sample translate to the same CDR3. The rearrangement uses TRBV30 and TRBJ1-2; D uncertain. Germline V CDR1 and CDR2: GTSNPN, SVGIG (reference sequence). This CDR3 has 12 amino acids. Trimming pared 2 bases from V and 2 bases from J, leaving 6 bases between. The CDR3 protein is CAWSKGNYGYTF. The CDR3, as DNA: TGTGCCTGGAGTAAAGGGAACTATGGCTACACCTTC.